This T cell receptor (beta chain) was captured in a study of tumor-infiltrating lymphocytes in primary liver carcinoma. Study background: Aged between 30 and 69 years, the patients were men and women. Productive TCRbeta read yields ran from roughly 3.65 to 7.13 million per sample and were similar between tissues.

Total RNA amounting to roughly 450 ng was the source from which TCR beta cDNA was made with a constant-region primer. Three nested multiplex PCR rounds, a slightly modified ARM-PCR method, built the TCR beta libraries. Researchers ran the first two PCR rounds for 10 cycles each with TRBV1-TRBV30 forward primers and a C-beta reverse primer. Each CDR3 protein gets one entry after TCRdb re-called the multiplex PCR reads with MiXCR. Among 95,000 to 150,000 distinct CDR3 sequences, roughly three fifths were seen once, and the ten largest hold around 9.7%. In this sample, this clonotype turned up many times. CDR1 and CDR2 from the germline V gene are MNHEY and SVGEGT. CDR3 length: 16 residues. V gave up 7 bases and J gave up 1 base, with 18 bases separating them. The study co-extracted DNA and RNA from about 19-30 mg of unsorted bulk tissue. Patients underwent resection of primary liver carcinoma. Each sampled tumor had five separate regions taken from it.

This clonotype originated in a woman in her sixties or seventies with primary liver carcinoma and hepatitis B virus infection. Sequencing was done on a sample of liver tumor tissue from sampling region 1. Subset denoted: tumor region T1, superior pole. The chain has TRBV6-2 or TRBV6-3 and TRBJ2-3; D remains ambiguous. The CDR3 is CASTESGAPGTDTQYF. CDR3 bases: TGTGCCAGCACCGAATCGGGCGCACCAGGCACAGATACGCAGTATTTT.